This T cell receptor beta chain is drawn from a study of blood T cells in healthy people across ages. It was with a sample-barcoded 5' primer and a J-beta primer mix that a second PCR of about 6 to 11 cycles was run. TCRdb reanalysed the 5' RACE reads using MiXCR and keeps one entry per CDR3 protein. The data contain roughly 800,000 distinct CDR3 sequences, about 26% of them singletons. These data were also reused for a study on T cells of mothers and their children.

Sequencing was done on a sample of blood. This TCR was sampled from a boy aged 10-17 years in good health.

As DNA, the CDR3 is TGTGCCAGCAAGGGATTCGGGACAGGGCCCTTCACAGATACGCAGTATTTT. It is translated as CASKGFGTGPFTDTQYF. The gene calls are TRBV27 and TRBJ2-3; 9 bases line up with TRBD1. This CDR3 region has 17 residues. The germline CDR1 and CDR2 sequences are MNHEY and SMNVEV (reference sequence). V shed 7 bases and J 2 bases; nucleotides not matched to a gene: 13.